This T cell receptor beta chain is drawn from a study of human T cells and chemical hapten exposure (dated by TCRdb to the early 2020s). Regarding the complete study: For sensitization, 2% DPC in acetone was applied to a 2 cm by 2 cm area of upper inner arm skin. Throughout the approximately 24-week study period, patients were also given weekly therapeutic DPC doses on the scalp. Patch testing was done on the upper back using Finn chambers containing 0.01% DPC, and results were scored after 6 days according to International Contact Dermatitis Research Group standards. Alopecia areata with under or over 50% scalp involvement, alopecia totalis and alopecia universalis were represented in the patient cohort, which was mostly female. The libraries were sequenced as a pool, and the TCR yield per sample differed mostly because of small variations in library volumes within the pool. The study tracked peripheral blood TCR repertoire changes in vivo during primary and secondary sensitization to the hapten diphenylcyclopropenone (DPC) in alopecia patients. Patient blood was sampled pre-sensitization (week 0) and at 2, 6 and about 24 weeks after DPC sensitization. For TCR sequencing, blood came from 25 to 35 alopecia patients at anywhere from one to four time points (pre-sensitization, 2, 6 and 24 weeks).

General study outcomes and caveats: DPC sensitization did not change how many TCRs were above 1 in 1000 frequency, and no evidence was found of alterations in global repertoire structure. Compared with pre-sensitization or healthy control sets, expanded TCRs formed significantly more large CDR3 similarity clusters, which is consistent with antigen-driven responses. All patients had alopecia, a presumed autoimmune disease, so their immune response might differ from that of healthy individuals. Patch test score was positively correlated with the number of PT1 expanded TCRs, with significance at thresholds 8, 16 and 32 but not at 4. After repeated subsampling, the strength of the expansion versus patch-test correlation and the threshold at which it became significant changed.

As to this clonotype: Its antigen specificity is not known. Base quality data are lacking; no much larger clone is found one base away.

Receptors were amplified or captured by RACE. Sequenced on a NextSeq 500. During library preparation, unique molecular identifiers were attached to individual cDNA molecules so that TCRs could be counted quantitatively and reproducibly. From each blood RNA sample, both TCR alpha and TCR beta chains were sequenced. Per the source publication's procedure: Samples had a median of 95,638 TCRs, with a range from 23,224 to 690,600. V, J and CDR3 annotation of the TCR reads was carried out using the Decombinator software suite. Every sample was subsampled to the same number of TCRs (28,000) for the PS versus PT1 abundance plots. Expanded TCRs were defined as absent before sensitization and observed at least eight times at the 2-week time point. The public sequencing data were trimmed at Q25 with fastp and processed into clonotypes with MiXCR by TCRdb, which kept only in-frame beta chains. Records with the same CDR3 protein are collapsed into one entry carrying the most frequent genes and DNA. The V and J calls shown here were made by TCRdb, not taken from the authors' results. The sample table lists 240,000 or so distinct CDR3 sequences, 7.5% to 9% of them with a count of one. The ten largest clones take up 2% to 2.5% of the sample.

From the germline V gene, CDR1 is LGHNA and CDR2 is YNFKEQ. V is clipped by 0 bases and J by 3 bases, and the sequence between their germline boundaries is 12 bases long. Including cysteine and phenylalanine, the CDR3 has 15 amino acids. The read is trimmed to its CDR3 DNA, 45 bases read in frame from base 1. This specimen's time point label, per the study, means: pre-sensitization, week 0. In the paper's terms, the treatment or condition label means: therapeutic diphenylcyclopropenone sensitization with weekly scalp DPC. Blood at each patch-test visit was drawn before the patch test was applied. Eligible patients were aged 18 to 70, diagnosed with alopecia, deemed suitable for DPC therapy, and excluded if pregnant. Total RNA was extracted from unfractionated whole blood that had been collected in Tempus Blood RNA tubes.

The sequence came from a middle-aged woman with alopecia areata. Some clones in this sample may be carry-over from other donors' samples. The receptor chain draws on TRBV4-2 and TRBJ2-7; possibly the D gene is TRBD1, per 6 matching bases. Sequencing used whole blood, obtained in connection with sensitization to the hapten diphenylcyclopropenone (DPC). The DNA sequence is TGTGCCAGCAGCCAAGATCTACAGGGTATCTACGAGCAGTACTTC. The resulting protein is CASSQDLQGIYEQYF.